The present T cell receptor beta chain was sequenced within a study of cytomegalovirus exposure and HLA in healthy donors. Overall study findings and caveats: For most TCR beta V segments, an earlier analysis put the productive rate at about 87% or about 30% of the time. Analyses of presence and absence presupposed an approximately uniform sequencing depth across donors.

Comments on this clone: Its target is not known.

The PCR employed 60 Vbeta primers together with 13 Jbeta primers. Sequencing was performed with immunoSEQ multiplex PCR; in TCRdb, only in-frame clones are kept and a portion is missing. The sample shows about 100,000 clones, approximately 81% of them seen only once. The sample taken for sequencing was PBMCs. The sequence came from a woman in her seventies in good health and CMV-seropositive.

The CDR3 loop is CASSLRLAGLKMGTDTQYF. The CDR3 DNA follows: TGCGCCAGCAGCTTGAGACTAGCGGGCTTAAAAATGGGCACAGATACGCAGTATTTT. The rearrangement uses TRBV5-1 and TRBJ2-3; TRBD2 matches 10 bases. Germline V gene sequence: CDR1 SGHRS, CDR2 YFSETQ. The J segment lost 1 base and the V segment lost 1 base, leaving 12 bases of the junction unmatched. This CDR3 is 19 amino acids long. The whole variable domain, filled in from reference TRBV5-1 and TRBJ2-3, reads KAGVTQTPRYLIKTRGQQVTLSCSPISGHRSVSWYQQTPGQGLQFLFEYFSETQRNKGNFPGRFSGRQFSNSRSEMNVSTLELGDSALYLCASSLRLAGLKMGTDTQYFGPGTRLTVL.